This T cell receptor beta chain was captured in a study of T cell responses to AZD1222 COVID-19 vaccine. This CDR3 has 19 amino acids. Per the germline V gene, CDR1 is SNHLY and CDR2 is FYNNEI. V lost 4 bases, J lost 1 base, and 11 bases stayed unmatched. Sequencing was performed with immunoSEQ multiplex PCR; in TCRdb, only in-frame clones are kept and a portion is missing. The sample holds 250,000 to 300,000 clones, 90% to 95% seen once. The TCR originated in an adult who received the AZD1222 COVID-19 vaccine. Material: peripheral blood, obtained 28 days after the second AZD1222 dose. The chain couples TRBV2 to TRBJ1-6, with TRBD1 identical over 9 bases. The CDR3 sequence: CASSVGQGRPLSYNSPLHF. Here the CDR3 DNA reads TGTGCCAGCAGTGTCGGACAGGGGAGGCCTCTTTCCTATAATTCACCCCTCCACTTT.